A selection of T cell receptor beta chains follows, all from one sample in a study of Graves' ophthalmopathy and Graves' hyperthyroidism. TCRdb fed the multiplex PCR reads into MiXCR, producing one record per CDR3 protein. The repertoire holds hundreds of thousands of distinct CDR3 sequences, with about two fifths as singletons. The sample was peripheral blood. The source of these receptors is an adult man with Graves' ophthalmopathy. Both conserved end residues are part of each CDR3. A D gene is named only where the DNA matches it firmly. Size is stated for part of the rows, as once, few or many counts, or as a class when the clone is expanded.

size	V	D	J	CDR3	DNA
NA	TRBV6-6	NA	TRBJ2-5	CASSYGLYQETRYF	TGTGCCAGCAGTTACGGACTTTACCAAGAGACCCGGTACTTC
many	TRBV7-9	TRBD1	TRBJ1-2	CASSTGGAGSGYTF	TGTGCCAGCAGCACAGGGGGCGCCGGTTCTGGCTACACCTTC
NA	TRBV30	NA	TRBJ1-2	CAWRQGNYGYTF	TGTGCCTGGAGACAGGGAAACTATGGCTACACCTTC
NA	TRBV6-6	NA	TRBJ2-5	CASSKGGSLSETQYF	TGTGCCAGCAGTAAAGGCGGCAGTTTGTCCGAGACCCAGTACTTC
many	TRBV7-9	NA	TRBJ2-6	CASSPPERVYGANVLTF	TGTGCCAGCAGCCCGCCCGAGAGAGTTTATGGGGCCAACGTCCTGACTTTC
few	TRBV9	TRBD2	TRBJ2-2	CASSVGGGRARTGELFF	TGTGCCAGCAGCGTAGGGGGCGGGAGGGCCCGGACCGGGGAGCTGTTTTTT
many	TRBV4-1	NA	TRBJ1-1	CASSQAGSNTEAFF	TGCGCCAGCAGCCAAGCTGGCTCGAACACTGAAGCTTTCTTT
NA	TRBV7-9	TRBD1	TRBJ2-6	CASSPRDSVLTF	TGTGCCAGCAGCCCCCGGGACAGCGTCCTGACTTTC
NA	TRBV5-1	NA	TRBJ2-5	CASSGESRGQKTQYF	TGTGCCAGCAGCGGGGAATCCCGGGGGCAAAAGACCCAGTACTTC
NA	TRBV3-1	NA	TRBJ2-7	CASSQDVPYEQYF	TGTGCCAGCAGCCAAGACGTACCCTACGAGCAGTACTTC
many	TRBV4-1	NA	TRBJ1-6	CASSQWGWGSPLHF	TGCGCCAGCAGCCAATGGGGATGGGGTTCACCCCTCCACTTT
many	TRBV9	NA	TRBJ1-2	CASSVSPSQYYGYTF	TGTGCCAGCAGCGTATCGCCCAGCCAGTACTATGGCTACACCTTC
NA	TRBV5-1	TRBD2	TRBJ2-7	CASSSAGGSVGEQYF	TGCGCCAGCAGCTCAGCGGGGGGCTCGGTCGGCGAGCAGTACTTC
NA	TRBV25-1	NA	TRBJ1-1	CASSEFPTDTEAFF	TGTGCCAGCAGTGAGTTCCCGACAGACACTGAAGCTTTCTTT
many	TRBV29-1	NA	TRBJ1-2	CSVEETGSNYGYTF	TGCAGCGTTGAAGAGACAGGATCTAACTATGGCTACACCTTC
many	TRBV7-9	NA	TRBJ1-6	CASSSKRENSPLHF	TGTGCCAGCAGCTCGAAGCGGGAGAATTCACCCCTCCACTTT
many	TRBV19	TRBD1	TRBJ1-1	CASSTGQGWNTEAFF	TGTGCCAGTAGTACCGGACAGGGATGGAACACTGAAGCTTTCTTT